These 10 T cell receptor beta chains were sequenced from one sample in a study of blood T cell repertoires in COVID-19. Profiling relied on immunoSEQ multiplex PCR, and the TCRdb table lists in-frame clones only, not all of them. This table holds about 150,000 clones, around four fifths found once. Sequences were obtained from PBMCs or T cells enriched from blood (not recorded which). Receptors originate from a man aged 45-65 years who had recovered from COVID-19.

The CDR3 DNA reads TGTGCTAGTGTTTCGGGGACAGGACCCTCCTACGAGCAGTACTTC. Amino acid sequence: CASVSGTGPSYEQYF. This chain links TRBV12-5 with TRBJ2-7, with TRBD1 matching over 8 bases. Trimming at V came to 7 bases and at J to 0 bases, leaving 8 bases not matched to a gene. Germline V gene data show CDR1 as LGHNT and CDR2 as FRNRAP. This CDR3 comprises 15 residues.

V usage is TRBV2 and J usage is TRBJ1-3; TRBD1 aligns across 7 bases. V gave up 7 bases and J gave up 7 bases; unmatched junction bases: 7. CDR1 is SNHLY and CDR2 is FYNNEI in the germline V gene. This CDR3 has 13 amino acids. CDR3 sequence (DNA): TGTGCCAGCACCAGGGGGACCCAGAACACCATATATTTT. This sequence encodes CASTRGTQNTIYF.

The V call is TRBV5-1, the J call TRBJ2-7; possible D gene TRBD2, 5 bases. This CDR3 is 15 amino acids long. Germline CDR1 and CDR2: SGHRS and YFSETQ. V was cut by 7 bases and J by 5 bases, with 22 bases left in between. CDR3 in DNA: TGCGCCAGCCGCCGAGGGAATTCGGGCGGCCACGAGCAGTACTTC. Its protein is CASRRGNSGGHEQYF.

J is TRBJ1-6 and V is TRBV30, with a tentative D call TRBD1 (5 bases). Germline CDR1 reads GTSNPN; CDR2 reads SVGIG (reference sequence). V dropped 4 bases and J dropped 2 bases, with 6 bases sitting between them. The CDR3 has 13 residues. CDR3 coding DNA: TGTGCCTGGACAGGGACCTATAATTCACCCCTCCACTTT. This translates into CAWTGTYNSPLHF.

V gene TRBV7-9 combines with J gene TRBJ1-1; maybe TRBD1 (5 bases). The CDR3 is 15 residues long. V was cut by 1 base and J by 1 base, with 10 bases left in between. The germline gives CDR1 SEHNR, CDR2 FQNEAQ (reference sequence). The CDR3 sequence is CASSLGAGWNTEAFF. The CDR3 region has the DNA TGTGCCAGCAGCTTAGGTGCAGGGTGGAACACTGAAGCTTTCTTT.

A word on this clone: Other DNA sequences from this sample encode an identical CDR3 as well. The gene calls are TRBV2 and TRBJ2-5; possible D gene TRBD1, 5 bases. Germline CDR1 is SNHLY and CDR2 is FYNNEI. Trimming removed 7 bases from V and 5 bases from J, with 11 bases in between. The CDR3 is 12 residues long. The DNA for the CDR3 is TGTGCCAGCAATCAGGGCAGGGAGACCCAGTACTTC. This encodes CASNQGRETQYF.

This sequence joins TRBV15 and TRBJ2-1; D is uncertain. Germline V gene data show CDR1 as LNHNV and CDR2 as YYDKDF (reference sequence). CDR3 length: 15 amino acids. Trimming shortened V by 1 base and J by 8 bases, and 15 bases separated the two germline ends. CDR3 region: CATSRGFLSGDEQFF. CDR3 nucleotides: TGTGCCACCAGCAGAGGCTTCCTGAGTGGTGATGAGCAGTTCTTC.

The rearrangement joins TRBV4-1 to TRBJ2-2; 7 bases are shared with TRBD1. Germline V gives CDR1 MGHRA, CDR2 YSYEKL. The ends lost 9 bases at V and 1 base at J; junction bases unmatched: 8. The CDR3 length is 15 residues. CDR3: CARGTGTENTGELFF. The CDR3 nucleotides are TGCGCCAGGGGAACCGGGACAGAGAACACCGGGGAGCTGTTTTTT.

The chain couples TRBV6-5 to TRBJ2-7, with D possibly TRBD2 on 6 matching bases. Germline CDR1 and CDR2: MNHEY and SVGAGI. V shed 0 bases and J shed 3 bases, with 12 bases lying between them. CDR3 length: 15 residues. Here the CDR3 DNA reads TGTGCCAGCAGTTACTCAACGGCAGCGGGCTACGAGCAGTACTTC. It specifies CASSYSTAAGYEQYF.

The chain employs TRBV27 and TRBJ2-1; 7 bases agree with TRBD1. Trimming removed 6 bases from V and 6 bases from J; junction bases left unmatched: 23. The CDR3 covers 19 residues. Germline assignment: CDR1 MNHEY and CDR2 SMNVEV (reference sequence). As DNA, the CDR3 is TGTGCCAGCAGCCCGGGCAGGGGGATATTTGGGGCTCTCGGCAATGAGCAGTTCTTC. Amino acids: CASSPGRGIFGALGNEQFF.